The TCR beta chain described here comes from a study of blood T cells in healthy people across ages. Study-level findings and limits: When set beside aged donors, long-lived donors presented more naive CD4+ cells and higher diversity.

Through a sample-barcoded 5' primer and a J-beta primer mix, a second PCR was run for roughly 6 to 11 cycles. Every cDNA was tagged by a template-switch adaptor with 12 random nucleotides. Each single sample gave us at least 3 million CDR3-containing paired-end reads. One entry per CDR3 protein, called by TCRdb with MiXCR from the 5' RACE reads. The data show 750,000 to 950,000 distinct CDR3 sequences, roughly 50% seen once. Germline V gives CDR1 ENHRY, CDR2 SYGVKD. V lost 0 bases to trimming and J lost 0 bases, with 10 bases between them. The CDR3 spans 16 residues. As for this clonotype: Its antigen is not known.

The chain joins TRBV10-3 to TRBJ2-3; D unclear. This sequence originates from a man of 80 years or more in good health. The sequenced sample consisted of blood. CDR3 sequence (DNA): TGTGCCATCAGTGAGTCGAGAACTCCTAGCACAGATACGCAGTATTTT. Translation gives CAISESRTPSTDTQYF.